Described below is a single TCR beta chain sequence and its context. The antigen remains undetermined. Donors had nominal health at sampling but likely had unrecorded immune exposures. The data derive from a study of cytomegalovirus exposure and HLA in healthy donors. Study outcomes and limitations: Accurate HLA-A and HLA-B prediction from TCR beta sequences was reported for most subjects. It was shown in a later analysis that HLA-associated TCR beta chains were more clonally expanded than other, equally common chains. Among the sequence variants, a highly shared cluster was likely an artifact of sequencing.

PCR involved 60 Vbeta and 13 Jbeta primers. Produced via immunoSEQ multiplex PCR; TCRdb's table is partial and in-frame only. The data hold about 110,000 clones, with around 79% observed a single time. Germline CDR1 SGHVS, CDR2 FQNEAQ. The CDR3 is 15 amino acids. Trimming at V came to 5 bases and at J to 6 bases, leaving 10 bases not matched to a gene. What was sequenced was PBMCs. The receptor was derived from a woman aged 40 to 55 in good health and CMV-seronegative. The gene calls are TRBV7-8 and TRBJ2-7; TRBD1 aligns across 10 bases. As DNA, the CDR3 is TGTGCCAGCAGCCAACAGGGGACAGGGGCCTTCGAGCAGTACTTC. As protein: CASSQQGTGAFEQYF.